Following are 9 T cell receptor beta chains from one sample sequenced in a study of control samples from healthy donors and cancer patients. Libraries were prepared by immunoSEQ multiplex PCR; TCRdb keeps only in-frame clonotypes and omits some of them. The sample records 82,000 or so clones, 90% to 95% being singletons. The material sequenced was blood. Every receptor here comes from a woman under 30 in good health.

The chain has TRBV7-9 and TRBJ1-1; maybe TRBD1 (5 bases). V was shortened by 5 bases and J by 8 bases, with 12 bases between the two germline ends. Germline values: CDR1 SEHNR, CDR2 FQNEAQ (reference sequence). The CDR3 has 12 residues. The CDR3 loop is CASSKIGQEAFF. The DNA of the CDR3 is TGTGCCAGCAGCAAAATAGGACAAGAAGCTTTCTTT.

The rearrangement uses TRBV9 and TRBJ2-3; 10 nucleotides agree with TRBD2. V shed 4 bases, J shed 3 bases, and the junction held 2 bases outside the gene matches. Germline assignment: CDR1 SGDLS and CDR2 YYNGEE. The CDR3 runs to 14 residues. The CDR3 here is CASSPSGRTDTQYF. The CDR3 coding sequence is TGTGCCAGCAGCCCTAGCGGGAGAACAGATACGCAGTATTTT.

This rearrangement joins TRBV5-1 to TRBJ1-2; unclear D gene. This CDR3 has 12 residues. V was clipped by 0 bases and J by 6 bases, with 6 bases between them. From germline, CDR1 is SGHRS and CDR2 YFSETQ. CDR3 region: CASSLVGDGYTF. Here the CDR3 DNA reads TGCGCCAGCAGCTTGGTGGGTGATGGCTACACCTTC.

This chain uses TRBV13 with TRBJ2-2; TRBD1 aligns across 7 bases. J was trimmed by 5 bases and V by 4 bases; bases with no gene match: 1. The CDR3 extends over 13 amino acids. Germline lookup yields CDR1 PRHDT and CDR2 FYEKMQ (reference sequence). CDR3: CASSSQGTGELFF. CDR3 bases: TGTGCCAGCAGCTCACAGGGGACCGGGGAGCTGTTTTTT.

J is TRBJ2-7 and V is TRBV6-5, with D hard to call. Trimming stripped 0 bases from V and 2 bases from J, with 8 bases between. Germline values: CDR1 MNHEY, CDR2 SVGAGI. This CDR3 spans 14 amino acids. Written as DNA, the CDR3 is TGTGCCAGCAGTTACTCTCCGGGTACCTACGAGCAGTACTTC. It is translated as CASSYSPGTYEQYF.

The chain employs TRBV2 and TRBJ1-4, with a possible D match to TRBD1 (5 bases). Germline values: CDR1 SNHLY, CDR2 FYNNEI. V was shortened by 6 bases and J by 7 bases, with 21 bases between the two germline ends. The CDR3 covers 16 residues. CDR3 in DNA: TGTGCCAGCAGGGCTATTTCTGGGGGACTCAGTGAAAAACTGTTTTTT. Protein product: CASRAISGGLSEKLFF.

The V gene is TRBV2, the J gene TRBJ2-3; TRBD1 is a possible D gene (6 bases). Trimming cost V 4 bases and J 1 base, with 12 bases left between them. Germline CDR1 SNHLY, CDR2 FYNNEI. The CDR3 runs to 15 residues. CDR3 loop: CASSVTGLRTDTQYF. CDR3 DNA sequence: TGTGCCAGCAGTGTTACAGGGCTCCGCACAGATACGCAGTATTTT. The whole variable domain, filled in from reference TRBV2 and TRBJ2-3, reads EPEVTQTPSHQVTQMGQEVILRCVPISNHLYFYWYRQILGQKVEFLVSFYNNEISEKSEIFDDQFSVERPDGSNFTLKIRSTKLEDSAMYFCASSVTGLRTDTQYFGPGTRLTVL.

The chain uses TRBV28 and TRBJ2-3; D is unresolved. CDR1 and CDR2 (germline): MDHEN, SYDVKM. The CDR3 has 12 residues. Trimming removed 7 bases from V and 4 bases from J, with 9 bases in between. The CDR3 loop reads CASINPPDTQYF. In DNA form, the CDR3 reads TGTGCCAGCATCAATCCCCCAGATACGCAGTATTTT.

This clone was counted a single time. The rearrangement links TRBV28 to TRBJ1-4, with D perhaps TRBD1 (5 bases). Germline CDR1 MDHEN, CDR2 SYDVKM. The CDR3 consists of 12 residues. Trimming shortened V by 10 bases and J by 7 bases, and 13 bases separated the two germline ends. The CDR3 nucleotides are TGTGCCACTGGGACCCCTCGTGAAAAACTGTTTTTT. It translates to CATGTPREKLFF.